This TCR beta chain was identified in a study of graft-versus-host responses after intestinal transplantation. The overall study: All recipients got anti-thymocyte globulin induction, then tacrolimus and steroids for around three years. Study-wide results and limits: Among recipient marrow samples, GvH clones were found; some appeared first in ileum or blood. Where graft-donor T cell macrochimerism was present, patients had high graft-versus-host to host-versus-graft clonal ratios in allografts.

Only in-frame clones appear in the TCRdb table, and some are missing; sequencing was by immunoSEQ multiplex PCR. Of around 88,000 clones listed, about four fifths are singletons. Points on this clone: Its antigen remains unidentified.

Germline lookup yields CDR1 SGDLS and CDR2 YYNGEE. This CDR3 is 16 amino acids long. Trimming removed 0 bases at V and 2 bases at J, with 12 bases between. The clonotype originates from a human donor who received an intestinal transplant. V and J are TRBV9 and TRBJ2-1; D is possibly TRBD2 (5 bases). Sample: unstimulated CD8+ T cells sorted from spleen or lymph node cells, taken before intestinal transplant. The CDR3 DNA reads TGTGCCAGCAGCGTAGGTAGGGCGGGCCCCTACAATGAGCAGTTCTTC. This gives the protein CASSVGRAGPYNEQFF.